Listed here is a single T cell receptor beta chain. During active infection, Seattle patients enrolled and were then monitored through disease. Trimming removed 5 bases from V and 9 bases from J; junction bases left unmatched: 10. The CDR3 length is 13 residues. Germline CDR1 reads SGHTA; CDR2 reads FQGTGA. The data are from a study of blood T cell repertoires in COVID-19. Overall study: The origin of the acute and convalescent COVID-19 samples was the United States, Italy and Spain. PBMCs, B-cell-depleted T cells, or T cells provided the cDNA or gDNA that made up the material.

Per the original methods: For nucleated cells, counts were estimated from reference gene primer amplification. Assay used: immunoSEQ multiplex PCR; TCRdb lists only in-frame clones, some missing. That table furnishes V, J and clone size, whereas the DNA furnished D and trimming. The data hold 250,000 to 300,000 clones, with 86% observed a single time. This rearrangement joins TRBV7-3 to TRBJ2-7, with TRBD1 matching over 7 bases. The sequenced sample was peripheral blood. The receptor comes from a woman aged 70-85 years with COVID-19, enrolled during active disease. CDR3 in DNA: TGTGCCAGCAGCGCCCGCGACAGGGTCCGGCAGTACTTC. Translation: CASSARDRVRQYF.